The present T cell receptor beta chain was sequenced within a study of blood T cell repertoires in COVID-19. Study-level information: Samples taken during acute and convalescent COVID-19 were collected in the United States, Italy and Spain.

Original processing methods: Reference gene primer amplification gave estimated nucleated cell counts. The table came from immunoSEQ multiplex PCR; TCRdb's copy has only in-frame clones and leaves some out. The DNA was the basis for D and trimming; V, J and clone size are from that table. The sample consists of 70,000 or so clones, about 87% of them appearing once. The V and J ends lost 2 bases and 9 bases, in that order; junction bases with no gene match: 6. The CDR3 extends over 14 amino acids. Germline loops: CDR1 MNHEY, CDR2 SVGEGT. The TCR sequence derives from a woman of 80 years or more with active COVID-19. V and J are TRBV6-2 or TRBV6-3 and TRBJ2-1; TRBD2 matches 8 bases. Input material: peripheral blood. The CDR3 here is CASSYRREEGEQFF. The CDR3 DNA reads TGTGCCAGCAGTTACAGGCGGGAGGAGGGTGAGCAGTTCTTC.